This TCR beta chain is drawn from a study of CD8 T cells in ankylosing spondylitis. General observations from the study: CD8+ disease-linked clones were present at relatively low frequencies in blood. The study identified a TCR beta motif of several highly homologous variants that appeared characteristic of ankylosing spondylitis blood. Previously reported in reactive arthritis synovial fluid and blood were some of the motif variants.

Germline CDR1 and CDR2: SNHLY and FYNNEI. The CDR3 sequence is 14 residues long. Concerning this clonotype itself: Its antigen is unknown.

5'-RACE, quantitative and with molecular barcodes, yielded the TCR beta libraries. MiXCR was run by TCRdb on the 5' RACE reads, yielding one entry per CDR3 protein. The table includes under 850,000 distinct CDR3 sequences, 15% to 20% detected once. The sequence came from a male donor with ankylosing spondylitis. The V gene is TRBV2, the J gene TRBJ2-1; 8 nucleotides line up with TRBD2. Sequenced: blood, either unsorted or a sorted T cell fraction (not recorded which). CDR3 region: CVRGMAGGLSEQFF. The CDR3 DNA sequence: TGTGTCAGAGGGATGGCGGGGGGACTAAGCGAGCAGTTCTTC.